The 15 T cell receptor beta chains given below trace back to one sample, sequenced in a study of CD8 T cells in ankylosing spondylitis. Study observations and caveats: A TCR beta motif made of several highly homologous variants seemed typical of ankylosing spondylitis blood.

TCRdb re-called the 5' RACE reads through MiXCR, storing one row per CDR3 protein. The data contain just under 550,000 distinct CDR3 sequences, approximately 11% of them singletons. Their cognate antigens are unknown. The sequenced sample consisted of blood, either unsorted or a sorted T cell fraction (not recorded which). These receptors were collected from a male donor with ankylosing spondylitis.

This clonotype turned up a few times. The genes are TRBV25-1 and TRBJ1-1, with D maybe TRBD1 (6 bases). V was trimmed by 5 bases and J by 1 base, leaving 11 bases between them. Germline V gene data show CDR1 as MGHDK and CDR2 as SYGVNS. The CDR3 is 14 residues long. The CDR3 nucleotides are TGTGCCAGCAGTTTTCACAGGGAGAACACTGAAGCTTTCTTT. Protein sequence: CASSFHRENTEAFF.

In this sample, this clonotype turned up a few times. The V and J genes are TRBV6-4 and TRBJ2-1; 7 bases match TRBD2. Germline loops: CDR1 MRHNA, CDR2 SNTAGT. Germline trimming cut 0 bases from V and 9 bases from J; bases unmatched to any gene: 2. This CDR3 spans 13 amino acids. The CDR3 sequence: CASSDSWEGEQFF. CDR3 bases: TGTGCCAGCAGTGACTCCTGGGAGGGTGAGCAGTTCTTC.

V usage is TRBV3-1 and J usage is TRBJ2-1; 12 positions agree with TRBD1. After removal of 4 bases from V and 8 bases from J, the junction contained 6 bases not matched to a gene. Per germline, CDR1 LGHDT and CDR2 YNNKEL (reference sequence). The CDR3 is 15 amino acids. The CDR3 region has the DNA TGTGCCAGCAGCCCCCGGGGACAGGGGGCGGATGAGCAGTTCTTC. Translating it yields CASSPRGQGADEQFF.

This clonotype was recorded many times. The chain carries TRBV5-1 and TRBJ1-2, with D possibly being TRBD1 (6 bases). The germline CDR1 and CDR2 sequences are SGHRS and YFSETQ. This CDR3 comprises 13 residues. V lost 1 base to trimming and J lost 7 bases, with 11 bases between them. This chain's CDR3 is CASSLTGTGGYTF. The CDR3 DNA reads as TGCGCCAGCAGCTTGACAGGGACGGGTGGCTACACCTTC.

This clonotype has a handful of counts. The chain recombines TRBV27 with TRBJ1-5, with D unclear. This CDR3 has 13 residues. Germline V CDR1 and CDR2: MNHEY, SMNVEV (reference sequence). V lost 3 bases and J lost 5, with 8 bases in between. CDR3: CASSLSRYQPQHF. In DNA, the CDR3 is TGTGCCAGCAGTTTGTCCCGGTATCAGCCCCAGCATTTT.

This clonotype was found a few times. The J gene is TRBJ2-3, the V gene TRBV2; maybe TRBD2 (6 bases). V dropped 5 bases and J dropped 2 bases, with 11 bases sitting between them. Germline V lookup: CDR1 SNHLY, CDR2 FYNNEI. The CDR3 length is 14 residues. The CDR3 DNA is TGTGCCAGCAGTAGACTAGAAGCCACAGATACGCAGTATTTT. It yields the protein CASSRLEATDTQYF.

In this sample, this clonotype turned up a few times. The chain recombines TRBV3-1 with TRBJ2-5; D is unresolved. Per germline, CDR1 LGHDT and CDR2 YNNKEL (reference sequence). The CDR3 runs 15 residues. V was shortened by 0 bases and J by 3 bases, with 11 bases between the two germline ends. CDR3 in DNA: TGTGCCAGCAGCCAAGATCGACGTGGGGAAGAGACCCAGTACTTC. It encodes CASSQDRRGEETQYF.

The V call is TRBV11-2, the J call TRBJ2-1; 7 bases are a match to TRBD1. CDR1 SGHAT and CDR2 FQNNGV come from the germline V gene. V was clipped by 0 bases and J by 4 bases; unmatched bases: 9. CDR3 length: 17 residues. CDR3 in amino acids: CASSLERGLGPYNEQFF. CDR3 sequence (DNA): TGTGCCAGCAGCTTAGAAAGGGGGCTGGGGCCGTACAATGAGCAGTTCTTC.

The V gene is TRBV7-9, the J gene TRBJ2-3; D is possibly TRBD1 (5 bases). Trimming removed 5 bases from V and 4 bases from J, with 13 bases in between. Per the germline V gene, CDR1 is SEHNR and CDR2 is FQNEAQ (reference sequence). The CDR3 loop spans 14 amino acids. CDR3 amino acids: CASSLRGVADTQYF. The CDR3 DNA reads TGTGCCAGCAGCCTTAGGGGCGTCGCAGATACGCAGTATTTT.

This clonotype has ten or more counts. The chain is built from TRBV7-6 and TRBJ2-7; D is possibly TRBD2 (7 bases). The V end lost 1 base, the J end lost 2 bases, and 12 bases lay between the germline ends. Germline-derived CDR1 and CDR2 are SGHVS and FNYEAQ. This CDR3 has 15 residues. CDR3 sequence (DNA): TGTGCCAGCAGCTTAGGGGGGGGCGCAGCCTACGAGCAGTACTTC. Encoded protein: CASSLGGGAAYEQYF.

The table lists this clonotype with a few counts. The rearrangement uses TRBV24-1 and TRBJ1-2, with TRBD1 identical over 8 bases. V shed 6 bases and J 3 bases; nucleotides not matched to a gene: 2. The CDR3 is 13 amino acids. From germline, CDR1 is KGHDR and CDR2 SFDVKD. CDR3 sequence (DNA): TGTGCCACCAGTCAGGGGGCAGACTATGGCTACACCTTC. Encoded protein: CATSQGADYGYTF.

The J gene is TRBJ2-4, the V gene TRBV20-1; D is undetermined. CDR1 DFQATT and CDR2 SNEGSKA come from the germline V gene (reference sequence). V dropped 3 bases and J dropped 0 bases, with 12 bases sitting between them. There are 15 residues in the CDR3. In DNA form, the CDR3 reads TGCAGTGCTAGTGATCCAGCACTAGCCAAAAACATTCAGTACTTC. This encodes CSASDPALAKNIQYF.

This clonotype was found a few times. The chain employs TRBV20-1 and TRBJ1-5, with D unclear. CDR3 size: 12 residues. CDR1 DFQATT and CDR2 SNEGSKA come from the germline V gene (reference sequence). The germline V and J ends were trimmed by 7 bases and 0 bases, with 7 bases remaining between them. CDR3 residues: CSELNSNQPQHF. CDR3 DNA sequence: TGCAGTGAACTGAATAGCAATCAGCCCCAGCATTTT.

This clonotype has a handful of counts. The chain joins TRBV2 to TRBJ1-1; D gene uncertain. Germline loops: CDR1 SNHLY, CDR2 FYNNEI. Trimming removed 3 bases at V and 3 bases at J, with 8 bases between. The CDR3 contains 13 residues. The CDR3 protein is CASSENGYTEAFF. Here the CDR3 DNA reads TGTGCCAGCAGTGAGAATGGGTACACTGAAGCTTTCTTT.

This chain connects TRBV24-1 to TRBJ2-1; D gene unclear. The CDR3 loop spans 16 amino acids. V was shortened by 0 bases and J by 0 bases, with 8 bases between the two germline ends. Germline V gene data show CDR1 as KGHDR and CDR2 as SFDVKD. The chain's CDR3 is CATSDLASLSYNEQFF. CDR3 bases: TGTGCCACCAGTGATTTGGCTAGTCTCTCCTACAATGAGCAGTTCTTC.